This is a list of T cell receptor beta chains from one sample in a study of shared clonotypes between healthy human individuals. Data came from immunoSEQ multiplex PCR; TCRdb stores just in-frame clones and leaves some out. The profile shows approximately 980,000 clones, about three quarters of them singletons. The sample comprised memory CD4+ T cells sorted from blood. The receptors originated from a young man in good health. CDR3s include the opening cysteine and the closing phenylalanine or tryptophan. Fields, in order: J gene, V gene, D gene, clone size, CDR3 DNA, CDR3 protein. A D gene is named only where the DNA matches it firmly. Clone size is given for some rows only: seen once, a few or many times, or a class if the clone is expanded.

J gene: TRBJ1-2
V gene: TRBV11-2
D gene: TRBD1
clone size: -
CDR3 DNA: TGTGCCAGCAGCAACCAGGGGGTTTGGGATGGCTACACCTTC
CDR3 protein: CASSNQGVWDGYTF

J gene: TRBJ2-1
V gene: TRBV6-5
D gene: TRBD2
clone size: -
CDR3 DNA: TGTGCCAGCAGTTCACCTAGCGGGAGTTTATCTGAGCAGTTCTTC
CDR3 protein: CASSSPSGSLSEQFF

J gene: TRBJ1-3
V gene: TRBV18
D gene: TRBD1
clone size: -
CDR3 DNA: TGTGCCAGCTCTCTTGGACAGGGAGGCGGAAACACCATATATTTT
CDR3 protein: CASSLGQGGGNTIYF

J gene: TRBJ1-1
V gene: TRBV5-1
D gene: -
clone size: -
CDR3 DNA: TGCGCCAGCAGCCCTCAGGGCATCTACACTGAAGCTTTCTTT
CDR3 protein: CASSPQGIYTEAFF

J gene: TRBJ1-3
V gene: TRBV21-1
D gene: -
clone size: -
CDR3 DNA: TGTGCCTCCCGCAAAGGTCACAGGGGGCTGAACACCATATATTTT
CDR3 protein: CASRKGHRGLNTIYF

J gene: TRBJ1-4
V gene: TRBV5-6
D gene: -
clone size: few
CDR3 DNA: TGTGCCAGCAGCTTCACCGGGCCTAATGAAAAACTGTTTTTT
CDR3 protein: CASSFTGPNEKLFF

J gene: TRBJ2-5
V gene: TRBV6-9
D gene: -
clone size: -
CDR3 DNA: TGTGCCAGCAGCGGGGCCGGGGAGACCCAGTACTTC
CDR3 protein: CASSGAGETQYF

J gene: TRBJ1-1
V gene: TRBV5-4
D gene: TRBD1
clone size: few
CDR3 DNA: TGTGCCACCAGACGACAGGGGGGACTGAACACTGAAGCTTTCTTT
CDR3 protein: CATRRQGGLNTEAFF

J gene: TRBJ1-5
V gene: TRBV12-5
D gene: -
clone size: -
CDR3 DNA: TGTGCTAGTGGCCCACCTACAGGGAGGCGCAATCAGCCCCAGCATTTT
CDR3 protein: CASGPPTGRRNQPQHF

J gene: TRBJ2-3
V gene: TRBV5-1
D gene: TRBD2
clone size: -
CDR3 DNA: TGCGCCAGCAGCCCTGGACTAGCGGGGGCGGATACGCAGTATTTT
CDR3 protein: CASSPGLAGADTQYF

J gene: TRBJ2-2
V gene: TRBV19
D gene: TRBD2
clone size: -
CDR3 DNA: TGTGCCAGTAGAGGACTAGCGGGATCCCCCGGGGAGCTGTTTTTT
CDR3 protein: CASRGLAGSPGELFF

J gene: TRBJ1-1
V gene: TRBV5-1
D gene: -
clone size: -
CDR3 DNA: TGCGCCAGCAGCTTGGGGGCCGGGACCTACACTGAAGCTTTCTTT
CDR3 protein: CASSLGAGTYTEAFF

J gene: TRBJ2-7
V gene: TRBV7-2
D gene: TRBD2
clone size: -
CDR3 DNA: TGTGCCAGCAGAACCGCGGGGGGCTCCTACGAGCAGTACTTC
CDR3 protein: CASRTAGGSYEQYF

J gene: TRBJ1-6
V gene: TRBV28
D gene: TRBD1
clone size: -
CDR3 DNA: TGTGCCAGCAGTCACTACGGGACAGGGGGCCGCTCCTATAATTCACCCCTCCACTTT
CDR3 protein: CASSHYGTGGRSYNSPLHF

J gene: TRBJ1-4
V gene: TRBV15
D gene: -
clone size: -
CDR3 DNA: TGTGCCACCAGCTCTTCCCAAGGTAGTAATGAAAAACTGTTTTTT
CDR3 protein: CATSSSQGSNEKLFF

J gene: TRBJ1-2
V gene: TRBV27
D gene: -
clone size: -
CDR3 DNA: TGTGCCAGCAGTTCCTTTGCGGGGGCAGGCTATGGCTACACCTTC
CDR3 protein: CASSSFAGAGYGYTF

J gene: TRBJ2-4
V gene: TRBV2
D gene: TRBD1
clone size: -
CDR3 DNA: TGTGCCAGCAAAGGACAGGAAGCCAAAAACATTCAGTACTTC
CDR3 protein: CASKGQEAKNIQYF

J gene: TRBJ1-4
V gene: TRBV7-9
D gene: -
clone size: -
CDR3 DNA: TGTGCCAGCAGCCGCGCGGGGGGTACGGAAAAACTGTTTTTT
CDR3 protein: CASSRAGGTEKLFF

J gene: TRBJ1-4
V gene: TRBV19
D gene: TRBD1
clone size: -
CDR3 DNA: TGTGCCAGTAGTATCAGGACAGGGTTAGAAAAACTGTTTTTT
CDR3 protein: CASSIRTGLEKLFF

J gene: TRBJ2-6
V gene: TRBV7-6
D gene: -
clone size: -
CDR3 DNA: TGTGCCAGCAGCTCCGCTCCGGGTGGGGCCAACGTCCTGACTTTC
CDR3 protein: CASSSAPGGANVLTF

J gene: TRBJ1-6
V gene: TRBV10-3
D gene: -
clone size: -
CDR3 DNA: TGTGCCATCAGCCAGGGGACGCCGGATAATTCACCCCTCCACTTT
CDR3 protein: CAISQGTPDNSPLHF

J gene: TRBJ2-7
V gene: TRBV11-2
D gene: -
clone size: once
CDR3 DNA: TGTGCCAGCAGCTTAGCGGGGGGCAGGGCCTACGAGCAGTACTTC
CDR3 protein: CASSLAGGRAYEQYF

J gene: TRBJ2-2
V gene: TRBV5-1
D gene: -
clone size: many
CDR3 DNA: TGCGCCAGCAGGATAGGGGAACTGACCGGGGAGCTGTTTTTT
CDR3 protein: CASRIGELTGELFF

J gene: TRBJ2-3
V gene: TRBV19
D gene: -
clone size: -
CDR3 DNA: TGTGCCAGTAGTAGCGGAACCAAGAGCACAGATACGCAGTATTTT
CDR3 protein: CASSSGTKSTDTQYF

J gene: TRBJ1-2
V gene: TRBV19
D gene: -
clone size: -
CDR3 DNA: TGTGCCAGTAGCAGTGGCGGGACCGCGGGGGGATCTAACTATGGCTACACCTTC
CDR3 protein: CASSSGGTAGGSNYGYTF

J gene: TRBJ1-1
V gene: TRBV5-1
D gene: TRBD1
clone size: many
CDR3 DNA: TGCGCCAGCAGCTCGACAGGGTCGAACACTGAAGCTTTCTTT
CDR3 protein: CASSSTGSNTEAFF

J gene: TRBJ1-1
V gene: TRBV30
D gene: -
clone size: few
CDR3 DNA: TGTGCCTGGAGCAGGGAGGAGGACACTGAAGCTTTCTTT
CDR3 protein: CAWSREEDTEAFF

J gene: TRBJ1-5
V gene: TRBV28
D gene: -
clone size: -
CDR3 DNA: TGTGCCAGCAGCTGGATGCGGGGGGCGCGCAATCAGCCCCAGCATTTT
CDR3 protein: CASSWMRGARNQPQHF

J gene: TRBJ2-6
V gene: TRBV9
D gene: -
clone size: -
CDR3 DNA: TGTGCCAGCAGCCCTGGCTTTGGATCTGGGGCCAACGTCCTGACTTTC
CDR3 protein: CASSPGFGSGANVLTF

J gene: TRBJ2-3
V gene: TRBV10-1
D gene: -
clone size: -
CDR3 DNA: TGCGCCAGCAGTAGCCGCCCCCAATGGGCAGATACGCAGTATTTT
CDR3 protein: CASSSRPQWADTQYF

J gene: TRBJ2-3
V gene: TRBV6-6
D gene: -
clone size: -
CDR3 DNA: TGTGCCAGCAGAAACCTCGGTACGCAGTATTTT
CDR3 protein: CASRNLGTQYF

J gene: TRBJ1-1
V gene: TRBV4-1
D gene: -
clone size: few
CDR3 DNA: TGCGCCAGCAGCCTAACGGGGGACGGTCGGACTGAAGCTTTCTTT
CDR3 protein: CASSLTGDGRTEAFF

J gene: TRBJ1-2
V gene: TRBV9
D gene: TRBD1
clone size: few
CDR3 DNA: TGTGCCAGCAGCCCTTCAGGGGGGTCCAACTATGGCTACACCTTC
CDR3 protein: CASSPSGGSNYGYTF

J gene: TRBJ2-5
V gene: TRBV9
D gene: TRBD2
clone size: -
CDR3 DNA: TGTGCCAGCAGCGTAGCGGGACTAGCTCGTGAGACCCAGTACTTC
CDR3 protein: CASSVAGLARETQYF

J gene: TRBJ1-4
V gene: TRBV6-6
D gene: TRBD1
clone size: -
CDR3 DNA: TGTGCCAGCAGTCGGGGACAGGGGGCAACTAATGAAAAACTGTTTTTT
CDR3 protein: CASSRGQGATNEKLFF

J gene: TRBJ2-1
V gene: TRBV9
D gene: -
clone size: few
CDR3 DNA: TGTGCCAGCAGCGTAGCCGGACTGGACTACAATGAGCAGTTCTTC
CDR3 protein: CASSVAGLDYNEQFF

J gene: TRBJ1-1
V gene: TRBV2
D gene: -
clone size: once
CDR3 DNA: TGTGCCAGCAGTGAAGCGCTACAGATGAACACTGAAGCTTTCTTT
CDR3 protein: CASSEALQMNTEAFF

J gene: TRBJ2-2
V gene: TRBV5-5
D gene: -
clone size: many
CDR3 DNA: TGTGCCAGCAGCACGGGACATTGGAACACCGGGGAGCTGTTTTTT
CDR3 protein: CASSTGHWNTGELFF